The present TCR beta chain was sequenced within a study of T cell responses to AZD1222 COVID-19 vaccine. The repertoire was sequenced with immunoSEQ multiplex PCR; TCRdb's copy has only in-frame clones and lacks some. The data contain 150,000 to 200,000 clones, approximately 90% of them seen just once; the ten biggest clones take up around 3%. CDR3 length: 16 amino acids. V lost 1 base to trimming and J lost 3 bases, with 15 bases between them. Germline V gene data show CDR1 as SGHAT and CDR2 as FQNNGV. This TCR was sampled from an adult in good health. The chain has TRBV11-2 and TRBJ1-1; a possible D gene is TRBD1 (6 bases). This specimen was peripheral blood, taken on day 0 of AZD1222 vaccination. In DNA, the CDR3 is TGTGCCAGCAGCTTAGTCAGGGGTCGGGGAGACACTGAAGCTTTCTTT. Its protein is CASSLVRGRGDTEAFF.